This T cell receptor beta chain originates from a study of cytomegalovirus exposure and HLA in healthy donors (dated by TCRdb to 2016 to 2017). At the level of the whole study: According to an earlier analysis of 587 of the donors, roughly 180 million T cells yielded roughly 110 million unique TCR beta sequences and approximately 300 Gb of sequence data. Approximately 300 gigabases of sequencing data and roughly 81 million unique TCR sequences made up an early release that covered about 640 HLA-typed donors. Of the 398 genotyped donors, approximately 81% were placed in the genetic ancestry cluster associated with self-reported Caucasian donors. The study aimed to test whether cataloging public T cell receptors could reveal signatures of past pathogen exposure. The study used immunosequencing to profile the T cell repertoires of some 600 subjects and linked those repertoires to cytomegalovirus serostatus. Along with the approximately 670-subject first cohort, a separate validation cohort of 120 different subjects was used. To predict cytomegalovirus infection status, the study combined high-throughput TCR immunosequencing, statistical association of individual TCRs with disease status, and machine learning. A later analysis re-analyzed previously published TCR beta repertoires from roughly 630 donors and added high-resolution HLA genotyping to study TCR occurrence patterns. Rather than using new phenotypic data, the later analysis identified candidate immune exposures from TCR beta sequences and from how often those sequences occurred across donors. To decide whether each TCR beta V gene segment behaved as functional or pseudogenic, an earlier analysis of some 570 of the donors relied on high-throughput TCR beta sequencing. Donor age, sex, ethnicity and CMV serostatus were compiled alongside the repertoire data. Genome-wide SNP genotypes for about 65% of the roughly 670 donors were used in a later genetic analysis, which treated that subset as a discovery cohort. Every repertoire in the discovery cohort had been generated on one and the same sequencing platform. HLA typing covered class I and class II loci at four-digit resolution. The number of typed donors differed by locus: 629-630 for A, B, C, DRB1 and DQB1; about 520 for DQA1; over 600 for DPA1; and approximately 450 for DPB1. Because of strong linkage in the cohort, roughly 5 DR-DQ haplotypes were treated as single units for association and clustering. Among 350 to 400 genotyped donors of the cohort, an average of roughly 240,000 unique TCR beta nucleotide sequences were sequenced per donor, around 20% of them non-productive. Overall results and qualifications from the work: In a later analysis, HLA-associated TCR beta chains showed more clonal expansion and lower generation probabilities than non-associated chains that were equally common. In vitro tests confirmed that a few of the cytomegalovirus-associated TCR beta chains recognize cytomegalovirus antigens. Presence/absence analyses assumed roughly uniform sequencing depth across donors, an assumption that may not hold. A further reported finding was that TCR beta sequences accurately predicted the HLA-A and HLA-B alleles for most subjects in the first cohort. In both the original and validation cohorts, the classifier was reported to diagnose cytomegalovirus status with high specificity and sensitivity. Several of the top co-occurrence clusters appeared to be linked to parvovirus B19, influenza, CMV and Epstein-Barr virus, according to a later analysis. The sequencing pipeline was judged likely to have produced a cluster of highly shared sequence variants as a technical artifact. Linkage disequilibrium might explain the correlated functional status among segregating V segments, but an unknown experimental factor could not be excluded. In a later analysis, most CMV-associated TCR beta chains were found to appear HLA-restricted, with HLA associations seemingly driven largely by CMV exposure. Immune exposure information for the cohort was limited to CMV serostatus. When HLA alleles, especially DR and DQ, strongly co-occurred, attributing TCR associations to individual alleles was difficult. An association between a missense DCLRE1C variant and V-gene and J-gene trimming of TCR beta chains was found in a later genetic analysis and replicated in an independent cohort. Because counts were too low, roughly 17 rarely observed V segments, including chromosome 9 orphons, were left out of the earlier analysis of about 620 of the donors. In a later analysis, the rate of TCR association differed among HLA loci, with DRB1 alleles having the most associated TCRs and HLA-C alleles having the fewest. HLA typing was unavailable for some donors at each locus, so association tests used only the typed subset. The authors suggested that the approach could potentially be generalized to other disease states and immunological phenotypes. Across donors, most TCR sequences were observed very rarely, whereas some public TCRs were present in many individuals. In this cohort, only TCR beta chains were sequenced, and detectable features were limited by the absence of alpha or paired-chain data. Some IMGT-functional V segments, including TRBV6-2 and TRBV6-3, could not be told apart with the 87-base-pair reads, so those segments were excluded. At a false discovery rate of 0.05, a later analysis linked under 20,000 TCR beta sequences to specific HLA alleles. Broadly in line with IMGT annotations, most TCR beta V segments showed up in productive rearrangements about 87% or about 30% of the time in an earlier analysis of approximately 640 of the donors. The study gave a list of about 160 TCR beta chains associated with cytomegalovirus. A later genetic analysis reported fewer N-insertions in productive TCRs among donors in an Asian-associated ancestry cluster than the roughly 620-donor mean.

The cysteine opens and the phenylalanine closes a CDR3 of 15 amino acids. The read is trimmed to its CDR3 DNA, 45 bases read in frame from base 1. V sheds 2 bases and J sheds 4 bases, leaving 15 bases between their ends. The germline V gene yields MNHNS for CDR1 and SASEGT for CDR2. In total, about 650 healthy bone marrow donors made up the cohort. At the time of sampling, every cohort member was nominally healthy, though immune exposures that went unrecorded were likely present. The donor was CMV seropositive and was included in the group of 300 or so seropositive cohort members. A peripheral blood sample was collected from each donor, and TCR beta sequencing was performed on peripheral blood mononuclear cells. Genomic DNA was extracted from the blood cell samples with the Qiagen DNeasy Blood Extraction Kit. A note on this clone: It has no known antigen specificity. No base qualities exist here, and no much larger clone lies one base off it.

Library generation was performed with the immunoSEQ multiplex PCR assay. For the multiplex PCR, a mixture combining 60 forward primers for TCR Vbeta segments and 13 reverse primers for TCR Jbeta segments was used. The CDR3 region of rearranged TCR beta genes was amplified from genomic DNA by a multiplex PCR assay. The amplified TCR beta libraries were sequenced on the Illumina HiSeq System as 87-base-pair reads. The authors processed their data as follows. Across the roughly 700 repertoires, a later analysis counted approximately 75 million unique TCR beta chains, roughly 11 million of which were shared by at least two donors. A nearest-neighbor algorithm error-corrected the raw reads and collapsed the reads into unique sequences, merging closely related sequences to remove PCR and sequencing errors. To assign V, D and J gene segments, CDR3 sequences were aligned to IMGT reference sequences. For a sequence to be retained, at least a six-nucleotide match to both a V gene segment and a J gene segment was required. Rearrangements were classified as productive when the CDR3 lacked stop codons and remained in frame with V and J, and all other rearrangements were classified as non-productive. Following IMGT convention, CDR3 was defined as the stretch from the second conserved V-encoded cysteine to the conserved J-encoded phenylalanine. The earlier analysis of about 590 of the donors excluded sequences that lacked an unambiguous match to a single V gene segment. An earlier analysis of under 750 of the donors called V segments functional above 56.7% productive rearrangements and segregating when the between-donor standard deviation exceeded 5%. A statistical classification framework was built for diagnosing cytomegalovirus status from the catalog of TCR beta chain sequences. V and J gene assignment, in a later analysis, came from comparing TCR nucleotide sequences with IMGT/GENE-DB human TR gene sequences. In a later analysis, CDR3 sequences and most-parsimonious VDJ recombination scenarios were assigned using the TCRdist pipeline. In a later analysis, each TCR beta chain was defined by its CDR3 amino acid sequence together with its V-gene family, and reads without a unique V-gene family were excluded. A later analysis removed 592 highly shared, low-generation-probability nucleotide sequences to deal with suspected cross-contamination and a sequencing artifact. In a later analysis, a clonal expansion index was calculated for each public chain from normalized within-repertoire ranks of inferred template counts. Generation probabilities in a later analysis came from a VDJ recombination model fitted to out-of-frame rearrangements, and those results were checked against IGoR. In a later analysis, hypergeometric tests were used to score TCR-TCR, TCR-HLA and TCR-CMV co-occurrence, with a repertoire-size bias correction applied to TCR pairs. In a later analysis, false discovery rates were estimated by permuting HLA or CMV assignments 20 times. In a later analysis, co-occurring TCRs were grouped using DBSCAN, with TCRdist sequence similarity added in when clustering inside HLA-allele-positive subsets. Repertoires with fewer than 30,000 or more than 120,000 public chains, plus five repertoires with anomalous nucleotide sharing, were excluded from co-occurrence clustering. TCRdb's version of the immuneACCESS table is confined to in-frame rearrangements and falls short of the full clone set. An unresolved V gene accounts for under half of the shortfall where checked; the remainder is of unknown origin. That table is the source of V, J and clone size, and D and trimming were worked out from the DNA. The sample table records over 85,000 clones; approximately 71% of these occur just once. Around 9.6% of the sample belongs to the ten largest clones.

The sequence was obtained from a male donor in good health and CMV-seropositive. The rearrangement joined TRBV6-1 to TRBJ2-7; the D segment could be TRBD1, given 5 matching bases. Sequenced input: PBMCs. CDR3 region: CASSETGFQGYEQYF. The bases are TGTGCCAGCAGTGAAACCGGATTTCAGGGATACGAGCAGTACTTC.